This T cell receptor beta chain was found in a study of blood T cell repertoires in COVID-19. At the level of the study: Both acute and convalescent COVID-19 samples were obtained from the United States, Italy and Spain.

Libraries were prepared by immunoSEQ multiplex PCR; TCRdb keeps only in-frame clonotypes and omits some of them. The data show 70,000 to 90,000 clones, approximately 87% seen once. V shed 6 bases and J shed 6 bases, with 18 bases lying between them. This CDR3 comprises 14 residues. Germline loops: CDR1 KGHSH, CDR2 LQKENI. The genes are TRBV18 and TRBJ2-7; the D gene is possibly TRBD1 (6 bases). This TCR derives from a human donor in a cohort sampled during active COVID-19. The source material was peripheral blood. The CDR3, as DNA: TGTGCCAGCTCCCAACGGGACATCCGTTCCGAGCAGTACTTC. Translating it yields CASSQRDIRSEQYF.